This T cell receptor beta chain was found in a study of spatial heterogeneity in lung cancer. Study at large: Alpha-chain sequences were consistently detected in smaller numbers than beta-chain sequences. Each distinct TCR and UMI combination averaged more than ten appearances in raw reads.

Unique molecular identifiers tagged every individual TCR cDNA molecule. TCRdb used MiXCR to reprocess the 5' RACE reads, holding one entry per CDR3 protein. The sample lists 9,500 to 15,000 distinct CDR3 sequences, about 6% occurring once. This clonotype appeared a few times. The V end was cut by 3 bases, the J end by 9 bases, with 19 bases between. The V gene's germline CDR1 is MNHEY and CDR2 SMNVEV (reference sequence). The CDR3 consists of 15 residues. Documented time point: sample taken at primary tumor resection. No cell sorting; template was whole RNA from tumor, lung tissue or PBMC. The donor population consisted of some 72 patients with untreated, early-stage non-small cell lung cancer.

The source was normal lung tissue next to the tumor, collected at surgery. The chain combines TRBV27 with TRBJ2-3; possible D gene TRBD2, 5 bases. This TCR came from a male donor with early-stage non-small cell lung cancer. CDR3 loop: CASSFMRAEEHTQYF. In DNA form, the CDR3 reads TGTGCCAGCAGTTTCATGCGGGCCGAGGAACACACGCAGTATTTT.